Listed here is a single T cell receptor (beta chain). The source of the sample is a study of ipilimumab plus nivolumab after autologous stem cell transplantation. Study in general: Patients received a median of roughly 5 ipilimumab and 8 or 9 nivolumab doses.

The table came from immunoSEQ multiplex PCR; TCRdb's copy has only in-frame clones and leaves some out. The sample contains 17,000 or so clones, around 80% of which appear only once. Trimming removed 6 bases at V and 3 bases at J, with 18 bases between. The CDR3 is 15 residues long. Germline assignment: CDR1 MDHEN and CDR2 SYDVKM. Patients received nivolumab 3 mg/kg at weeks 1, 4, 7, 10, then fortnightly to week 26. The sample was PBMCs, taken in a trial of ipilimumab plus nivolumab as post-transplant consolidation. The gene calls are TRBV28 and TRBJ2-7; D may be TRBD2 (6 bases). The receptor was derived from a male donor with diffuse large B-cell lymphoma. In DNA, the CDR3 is TGTGCCAGCAGGCCAACCGGGACTGGGGGCTACGAGCAGTACTTC. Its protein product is CASRPTGTGGYEQYF.